This T cell receptor (beta chain) is from a study of blood T cell repertoires in COVID-19. Overall study: The samples span acute and convalescent COVID-19 from the United States, Italy and Spain. PBMCs, B-cell-depleted T cells, or T cells provided the cDNA or gDNA that made up the material.

V lost 6 bases, J lost 1 base, and 19 bases lay in between. This CDR3 has 16 amino acids. CDR1 and CDR2 (germline): MDHEN, SYDVKM. Original methodology: Amplified reference gene primers provided the basis for estimating nucleated cell counts. Clones were read by immunoSEQ multiplex PCR, and TCRdb kept only the in-frame ones, dropping some. V and J calls and clone size follow that table, whereas D and trimming were derived from the DNA. There are 99,000 or so clones in the sample; approximately 88% occur only once, and 5% to 6.5% lies in the top ten. The TCR sequence derives from a human donor in a cohort sampled during active COVID-19. Sequencing was performed on peripheral blood. This chain connects TRBV28 to TRBJ2-7, with D perhaps TRBD1 (6 bases). CDR3 protein: CASSSFGQKLSYEQYF. In DNA form, the CDR3 reads TGTGCCAGCAGCTCCTTCGGACAGAAACTTTCCTACGAGCAGTACTTC. Full variable domain (remainder filled in from reference TRBV28 and TRBJ2-7): DVKVTQSSRYLVKRTGEKVFLECVQDMDHENMFWYRQDPGLGLRLIYFSYDVKMKEKGDIPEGYSVSREKKERFSLILESASTNQTSMYLCASSSFGQKLSYEQYFGPGTRLTVT.